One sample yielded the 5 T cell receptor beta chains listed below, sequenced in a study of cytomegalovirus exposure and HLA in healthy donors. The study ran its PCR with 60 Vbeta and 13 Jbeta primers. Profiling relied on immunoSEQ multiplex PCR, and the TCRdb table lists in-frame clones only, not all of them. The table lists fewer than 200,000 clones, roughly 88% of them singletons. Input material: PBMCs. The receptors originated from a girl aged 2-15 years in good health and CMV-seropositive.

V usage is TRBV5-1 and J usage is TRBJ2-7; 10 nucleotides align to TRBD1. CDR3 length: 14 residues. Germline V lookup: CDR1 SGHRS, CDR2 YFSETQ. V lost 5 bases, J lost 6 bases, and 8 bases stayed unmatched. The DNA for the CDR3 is TGCGCCAGCAGGCCCGGGACAGGGGCTCTCGAGCAGTACTTC. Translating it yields CASRPGTGALEQYF.

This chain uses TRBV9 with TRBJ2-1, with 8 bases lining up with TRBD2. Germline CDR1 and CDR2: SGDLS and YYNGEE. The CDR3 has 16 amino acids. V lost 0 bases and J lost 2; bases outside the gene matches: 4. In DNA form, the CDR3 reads TGTGCCAGCAGCGTAGAAGCGGGGGCCCCCTACAATGAGCAGTTCTTC. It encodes CASSVEAGAPYNEQFF.

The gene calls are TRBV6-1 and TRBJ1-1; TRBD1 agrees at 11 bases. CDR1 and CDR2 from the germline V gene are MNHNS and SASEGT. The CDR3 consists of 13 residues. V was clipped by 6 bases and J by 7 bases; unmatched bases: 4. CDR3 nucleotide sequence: TGTGCCAGCAGGGGACAGGGGGTCGGTGAAGCTTTCTTT. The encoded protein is CASRGQGVGEAFF.

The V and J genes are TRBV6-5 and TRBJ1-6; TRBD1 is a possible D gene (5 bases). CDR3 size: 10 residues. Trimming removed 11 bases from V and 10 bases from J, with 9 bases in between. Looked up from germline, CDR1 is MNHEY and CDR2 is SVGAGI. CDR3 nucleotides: TGTGCCGCGGGGCAGTCACCCCTCCACTTT. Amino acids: CAAGQSPLHF.

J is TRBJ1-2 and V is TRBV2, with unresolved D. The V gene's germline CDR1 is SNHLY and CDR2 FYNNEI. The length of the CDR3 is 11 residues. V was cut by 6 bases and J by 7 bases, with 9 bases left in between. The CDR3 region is CASSTGSGYTF. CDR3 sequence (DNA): TGTGCCAGCAGCACCGGTTCTGGCTACACCTTC.